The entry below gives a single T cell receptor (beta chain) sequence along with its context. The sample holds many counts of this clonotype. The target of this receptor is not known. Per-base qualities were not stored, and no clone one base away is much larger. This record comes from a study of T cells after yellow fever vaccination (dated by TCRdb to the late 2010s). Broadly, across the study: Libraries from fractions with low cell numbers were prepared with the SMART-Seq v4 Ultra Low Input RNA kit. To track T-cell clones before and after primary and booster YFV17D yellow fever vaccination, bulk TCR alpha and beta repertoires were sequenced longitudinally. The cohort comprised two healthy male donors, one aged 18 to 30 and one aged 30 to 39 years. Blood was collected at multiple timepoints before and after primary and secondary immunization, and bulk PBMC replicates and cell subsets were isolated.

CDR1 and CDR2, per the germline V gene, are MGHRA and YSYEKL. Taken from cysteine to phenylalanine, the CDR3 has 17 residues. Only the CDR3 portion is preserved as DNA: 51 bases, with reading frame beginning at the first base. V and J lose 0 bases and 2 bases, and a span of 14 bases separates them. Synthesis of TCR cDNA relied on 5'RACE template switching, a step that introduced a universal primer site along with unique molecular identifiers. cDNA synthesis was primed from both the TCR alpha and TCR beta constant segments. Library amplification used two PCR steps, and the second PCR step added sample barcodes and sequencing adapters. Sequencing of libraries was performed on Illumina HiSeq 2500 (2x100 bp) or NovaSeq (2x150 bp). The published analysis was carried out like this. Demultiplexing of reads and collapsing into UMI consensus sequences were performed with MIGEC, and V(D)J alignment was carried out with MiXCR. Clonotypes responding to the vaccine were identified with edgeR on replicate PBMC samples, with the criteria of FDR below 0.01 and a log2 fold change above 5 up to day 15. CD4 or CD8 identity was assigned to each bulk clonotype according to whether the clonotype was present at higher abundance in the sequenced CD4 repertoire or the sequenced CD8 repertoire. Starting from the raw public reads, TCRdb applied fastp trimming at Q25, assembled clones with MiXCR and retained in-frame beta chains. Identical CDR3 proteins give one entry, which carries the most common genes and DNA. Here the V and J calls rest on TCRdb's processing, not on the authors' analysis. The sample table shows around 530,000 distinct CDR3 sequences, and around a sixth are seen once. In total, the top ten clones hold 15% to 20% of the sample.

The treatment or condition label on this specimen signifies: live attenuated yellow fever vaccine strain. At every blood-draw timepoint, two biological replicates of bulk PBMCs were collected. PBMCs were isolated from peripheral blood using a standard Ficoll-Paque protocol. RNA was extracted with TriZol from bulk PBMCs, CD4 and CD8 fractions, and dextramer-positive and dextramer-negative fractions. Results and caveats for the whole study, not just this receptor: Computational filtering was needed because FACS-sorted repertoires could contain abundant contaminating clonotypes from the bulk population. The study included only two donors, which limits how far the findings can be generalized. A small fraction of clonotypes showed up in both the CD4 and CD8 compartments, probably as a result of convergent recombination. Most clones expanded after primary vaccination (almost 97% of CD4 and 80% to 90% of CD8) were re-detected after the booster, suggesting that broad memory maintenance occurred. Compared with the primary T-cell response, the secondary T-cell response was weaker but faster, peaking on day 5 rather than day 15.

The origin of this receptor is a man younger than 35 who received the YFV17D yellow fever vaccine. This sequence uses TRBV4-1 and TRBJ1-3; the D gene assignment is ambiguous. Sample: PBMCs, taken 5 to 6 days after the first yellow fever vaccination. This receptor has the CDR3 CASSQEWSERPGNTIYF. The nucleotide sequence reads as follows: TGCGCCAGCAGCCAAGAATGGAGCGAAAGGCCTGGAAACACCATATATTTT.